The entry below gives a single T cell receptor (beta chain) sequence along with its context. Its target is not known. Measured with immunoSEQ multiplex PCR; TCRdb has only the in-frame clones, and not every one. The profile shows under 550,000 clones, approximately 87% of them singletons. The data were taken from a study of Ad26.COV2.S vaccination and SARS-CoV-2 variants. Trimming removed 4 bases from V and 0 bases from J; junction bases left unmatched: 6. The CDR3 covers 17 residues. Germline CDR1 LNHDA, CDR2 SQIVND (reference sequence). Treatment of the sample: over 15 received Ad26.COV2.S at low or high dose, single or two shots; about 5 received placebo; per-sample allocation not given. Sampling was performed 63 days after the first vaccine or placebo injection. In the vaccine, an Ad26 vector expressed the SARS-CoV-2 spike of the Wuhan strain. General observations from the study: Participants in the vaccine arm had higher spike-specific TCR breadth; placebo recipients had lower.

V gene TRBV19 combines with J gene TRBJ2-1, with TRBD2 identical over 10 bases. The sample was peripheral blood, taken in a trial of Ad26.COV2.S vaccine versus placebo. This receptor was taken from a person between 18 and 60 years old who received the Ad26.COV2.S COVID-19 vaccine or a placebo. The CDR3 sequence: CASSTALAGRSYNEQFF. As DNA, the CDR3 is TGTGCCAGTAGTACCGCACTAGCGGGGCGCTCCTACAATGAGCAGTTCTTC.